The sample holds one count of the clone carrying this T cell receptor beta chain. These data are taken from a study of cytomegalovirus exposure and HLA in healthy donors. Germline trimming cut 3 bases from V and 7 bases from J; bases unmatched to any gene: 4. CDR1 SGHNT and CDR2 YYREEE come from the germline V gene (reference sequence). The CDR3 is 14 amino acids. It was with 60 Vbeta and 13 Jbeta primers that the PCR ran. Clones were sequenced by immunoSEQ multiplex PCR, and TCRdb holds only the in-frame ones, with some missing. The data contain about 200,000 clones, under 85% of them singletons. Source material: PBMCs. This clonotype was obtained from a man in his forties or fifties in good health and CMV-seronegative. This sequence joins TRBV5-4 and TRBJ2-2, with TRBD2 identical over 9 bases. CDR3 in amino acids: CASSSVAGVGELFF. The CDR3, as DNA: TGTGCCAGCAGCTCGGTAGCGGGAGTCGGGGAGCTGTTTTTT.